This T cell receptor beta chain was captured in a study of T-cell reconstitution after alpha-beta-depleted transplantation in children. This clonotype has a handful of counts. V gave up 3 bases and J gave up 6 bases; unmatched junction bases: 6. Germline values: CDR1 KGHSH, CDR2 LQKENI. This CDR3 is 15 amino acids long. Preparation of the TCRbeta library involved a method that used unique molecular identifiers. TCRdb re-called the PCR reads through MiXCR, storing one row per CDR3 protein. The table lists around 680,000 distinct CDR3 sequences, approximately 17% of them singletons. This receptor was identified in a human donor who donated a stem cell graft to a child with acute myeloid leukemia. The chain is built from TRBV18 and TRBJ2-1, with 9 bases matching TRBD2. This specimen was PBMCs from the stem cell graft donor, taken from the stem cell graft. The CDR3 loop is CASSPGAGGTNEQFF. Here the CDR3 DNA reads TGTGCCAGCTCACCGGGAGCGGGGGGAACCAATGAGCAGTTCTTC.